Sequencing of this T cell receptor beta chain was carried out in a study of T cell repertoires in ileal Crohn's disease. Sequencing was performed with immunoSEQ multiplex PCR; in TCRdb, only in-frame clones are kept and a portion is missing. The sample yields some 14,000 clones, around 80% seen once. The V and J ends lost 2 bases and 0 bases respectively, with 8 bases between them. The germline CDR1 and CDR2 sequences are SNHLY and FYNNEI. The CDR3 is made up of 16 amino acids. Points from the study as a whole: Endoscopic recurrence occurred in every patient whose clonality exceeded 26.8%.

Only one count was recorded for this clone. Its antigen is not identified. The sample's time point: inflamed ileum from the surgical specimen. Sequenced input: ileal tissue. The sequence came from an adult with Crohn's disease. This chain connects TRBV2 to TRBJ1-6; no clear D gene. In nucleotides, the CDR3 is TGTGCCAGCAGTGAACAACCCAGCTCCTATAATTCACCCCTCCACTTT. It encodes CASSEQPSSYNSPLHF.